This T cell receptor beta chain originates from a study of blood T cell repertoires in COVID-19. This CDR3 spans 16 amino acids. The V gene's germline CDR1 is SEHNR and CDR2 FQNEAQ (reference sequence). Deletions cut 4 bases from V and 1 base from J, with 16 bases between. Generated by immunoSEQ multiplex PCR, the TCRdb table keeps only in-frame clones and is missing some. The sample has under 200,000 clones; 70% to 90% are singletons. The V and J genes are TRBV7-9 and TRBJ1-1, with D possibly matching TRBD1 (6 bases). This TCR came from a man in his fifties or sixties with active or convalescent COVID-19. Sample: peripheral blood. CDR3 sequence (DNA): TGTGCCAGCAGCTCCATTCCCGACAGGCCGAACACTGAAGCTTTCTTT. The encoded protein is CASSSIPDRPNTEAFF.